One and the same sample provided the 26 T cell receptor beta chains below, sequenced in a study of human T cells and chemical hapten exposure. TCRdb used MiXCR to reprocess the RACE reads, holding one entry per CDR3 protein. The sample lists approximately 70,000 distinct CDR3 sequences; over 7.5% were seen once. Time point given: patch test 1, 2 weeks after DPC sensitization. Treatment reported: therapeutic diphenylcyclopropenone sensitization with weekly scalp DPC. Sequenced material: whole blood, taken in connection with sensitization to the hapten diphenylcyclopropenone (DPC). These receptors were collected from a woman between 40 and 50 years old with alopecia areata. Some clones in this sample may be carry-over from other donors' samples.

Many counts were recorded for this clonotype. The chain has TRBV3-2 and TRBJ1-2; the table's D call, TRBD1, has no DNA check behind it. TRBV3-2 is flagged as a pseudogene. The CDR3 is 16 residues long. CDR3 protein: CASSLGTGGPGYGYTF. The CDR3 DNA sequence: TGTGCCAGCAGCCTGGGGACAGGGGGACCCGGCTATGGCTACACCTTC.

Only a few counts were recorded for this clonotype. The chain is built from TRBV15 and TRBJ2-3; D might be TRBD2 (6 bases). This CDR3 is 16 amino acids long. Germline V gene sequence: CDR1 LNHNV, CDR2 YYDKDF (reference sequence). V was shortened by 4 bases and J by 0 bases, with 14 bases between the two germline ends. The CDR3 here is CATSTGTDGSTDTQYF. The CDR3 region has the DNA TGTGCCACCAGCACAGGGACTGACGGGAGCACAGATACGCAGTATTTT.

This clonotype has at least ten counts. V is TRBV12-3 or TRBV12-4 and J is TRBJ2-1, with no clear D. This CDR3 region has 11 residues. Trimming took off 1 base at V and 13 bases at J, with 8 bases between the two ends. This chain's CDR3 is CASSLGGQQFF. The CDR3 region has the DNA TGTGCCAGCAGTTTAGGGGGTCAACAGTTCTTC.

This clonotype was detected ten times or more. The V call is TRBV2, the J call TRBJ1-4; D gene uncertain. CDR1 is SNHLY, CDR2 FYNNEI, per germline. The CDR3 has 14 amino acids. The V gene lost 7 bases and the J gene lost 0 bases, with 9 bases spanning the gap. The CDR3 region has the DNA TGTGCCAGCACATGGGGTGCAACTAATGAAAAACTGTTTTTT. This gives the protein CASTWGATNEKLFF. Filled out from reference TRBV2 and TRBJ1-4, the complete variable domain reads EPEVTQTPSHQVTQMGQEVILRCVPISNHLYFYWYRQILGQKVEFLVSFYNNEISEKSEIFDDQFSVERPDGSNFTLKIRSTKLEDSAMYFCASTWGATNEKLFFGSGTQLSVL.

This clonotype turned up a few times. This sequence joins TRBV9 and TRBJ2-7; D is tentatively TRBD1 or TRBD2 (5 bases each). Germline V gives CDR1 SGDLS, CDR2 YYNGEE. V lost 3 bases and J lost 2, with 12 bases in between. This CDR3 has 14 residues. The CDR3 region has the DNA TGTGCCAGCAGCGATAGGGACGGTGCCTACGAGCAGTACTTC. It encodes CASSDRDGAYEQYF. Supplemented by reference TRBV9 and TRBJ2-7, the full variable domain reads DSGVTQTPKHLITATGQRVTLRCSPRSGDLSVYWYQQSLDQGLQFLIQYYNGEERAKGNILERFSAQQFPDLHSELNLSSLELGDSALYFCASSDRDGAYEQYFGPGTRLTVT.

This clonotype was detected many times. The genes are TRBV12-3 or TRBV12-4 and TRBJ2-1, with D possibly TRBD1 on 6 matching bases. Trimming removed 3 bases at V and 4 bases at J, with 10 bases between. The CDR3 spans 14 residues. CDR3 coding DNA: TGTGCCAGCAGTTTTGGGGGCCCGTACAATGAGCAGTTCTTC. Its translation is CASSFGGPYNEQFF.

This clonotype has ten or more counts. This chain uses TRBV6-2 or TRBV6-3 with TRBJ2-3; TRBD1 agrees at 8 bases. This CDR3 has 14 residues. Germline V gene lookup returns CDR1 MNHEY and CDR2 SVGEGT. The trim removed 5 bases at V and 3 bases at J, leaving 4 bases unmatched. The CDR3 nucleotides are TGTGCCAGCAGTCGACAGGGGCGGACAGATACGCAGTATTTT. It is translated as CASSRQGRTDTQYF.

This clonotype was seen repeatedly, ten times or more. This rearrangement joins TRBV6-6 to TRBJ2-1, with D perhaps matching TRBD2 (5 bases). The V gene's germline CDR1 is MNHNY and CDR2 SVGAGI (reference sequence). The CDR3 spans 14 residues. Trimming stripped 3 bases from V and 8 bases from J, with 14 bases between. The chain's CDR3 is CASSYSTSVYEQFF. CDR3 DNA sequence: TGTGCCAGCAGTTATAGCACTAGTGTCTATGAGCAGTTCTTC.

The chain carries TRBV11-1 and TRBJ1-1, with TRBD1 as a possible D gene (6 bases). Between the trimmed V and J ends, which lost 5 bases and 3 bases, there was a span of 13 bases. The CDR3 runs 14 residues. Germline assignment: CDR1 SGHAT and CDR2 FQDESV (reference sequence). CDR3 amino acids: CASSVQGGDTEAFF. In DNA form, the CDR3 reads TGTGCCAGCAGCGTACAGGGAGGAGACACTGAAGCTTTCTTT.

This clonotype occurred many times. This chain joins TRBV7-9 and TRBJ1-2, with D maybe TRBD1 (6 bases). V lost 5 bases, J lost 1 base, and 11 bases lay in between. CDR3 length: 14 residues. Germline V lookup: CDR1 SEHNR, CDR2 FQNEAQ (reference sequence). CDR3 in DNA: TGTGCCAGCAGCCCCGAAGGGGGTAACTATGGCTACACCTTC. It specifies CASSPEGGNYGYTF.

This clonotype was seen at least ten times. This chain links TRBV5-6 with TRBJ1-2; D remains unclear. Between the trimmed V and J ends, which lost 4 bases and 9 bases, there was a span of 19 bases. The CDR3 has 14 residues. Germline loops: CDR1 SGHDT, CDR2 YYEEEE. In DNA, the CDR3 is TGTGCCAGCAGCCGGGCGACGGTTCTCTGGAGCTACACCTTC. Protein product: CASSRATVLWSYTF. Looking up the rest from reference TRBV5-6 and TRBJ1-2 gives the full variable domain: DAGVTQSPTHLIKTRGQQVTLRCSPKSGHDTVSWYQQALGQGPQFIFQYYEEEERQRGNFPDRFSGHQFPNYSSELNVNALLLGDSALYLCASSRATVLWSYTFGSGTRLTVV.

This clonotype was counted ten times or more. The chain has TRBV12-3 or TRBV12-4 and TRBJ1-6, with D hard to call. Deletions cut 4 bases from V and 4 bases from J, with 5 bases between. There are 13 residues in the CDR3. The CDR3 loop is CASSSGYNSPLHF. The CDR3 DNA is TGTGCCAGCAGTTCGGGTTATAATTCACCCCTCCACTTT.

This clonotype was seen repeatedly, ten times or more. The chain uses TRBV2 and TRBJ1-2; D not certain. Germline CDR1 SNHLY, CDR2 FYNNEI. Trimming pared 5 bases from V and 7 bases from J, leaving 20 bases between. This CDR3 contains 15 residues. This CDR3 reads CASSPSSRAPRGYTF. DNA for the CDR3: TGTGCCAGCAGTCCCTCAAGTAGGGCCCCTCGTGGCTACACCTTC.

This clonotype was recorded at least ten times. The chain is built from TRBV10-2 and TRBJ1-5; 7 nucleotides agree with TRBD1. The V segment lost 6 bases and the J segment 5 bases; nucleotides outside the gene matches: 4. Looked up from germline, CDR1 is WSHSY and CDR2 is SAAADI. CDR3 length equals 13 residues. In DNA form, the CDR3 reads TGCGCCAGCAGGGAGGGGGCCGATCAGCCCCAGCATTTT. This codes for CASREGADQPQHF.

This clonotype was seen many times. The genes are TRBV18 and TRBJ1-2, with D possibly TRBD1 on 6 matching bases. CDR3 length equals 14 residues. Germline values: CDR1 KGHSH, CDR2 LQKENI. The V gene lost 3 bases and the J gene lost 7 bases, with 15 bases spanning the gap. The CDR3 protein is CASSPPAGVGGYTF. CDR3 nucleotide sequence: TGTGCCAGCTCACCCCCGGCAGGGGTGGGTGGCTACACCTTC.

This clonotype occurred many times. The chain employs TRBV7-2 and TRBJ2-1; D gene unclear. Germline V gene data show CDR1 as SGHTA and CDR2 as FQGNSA. V was cut by 2 bases and J by 4 bases, with 3 bases left in between. This CDR3 has 12 amino acids. The CDR3 bases are TGTGCCAGCAGCTTACTTTACAATGAGCAGTTCTTC. Amino acid sequence: CASSLLYNEQFF.

This clonotype occurred many times. The V call is TRBV30, the J call TRBJ1-2; perhaps TRBD1 as D (5 bases). This CDR3 has 11 amino acids. The ends were cut back, 5 bases at V and 2 bases at J, with 6 bases in the middle. Germline assignment: CDR1 GTSNPN and CDR2 SVGIG (reference sequence). CDR3 in amino acids: CAWDRNYGYTF. The CDR3 bases are TGTGCCTGGGACAGAAACTATGGCTACACCTTC.

In this sample, this clonotype turned up many times. This chain connects TRBV5-6 to TRBJ2-7; the D is unclear. V gave up 2 bases and J gave up 0 bases, with 3 bases separating them. CDR3 length: 12 amino acids. Germline V CDR1 and CDR2: SGHDT, YYEEEE. The CDR3 nucleotides read TGTGCCAGCAGCTTTCTCTCCTACGAGCAGTACTTC. As protein: CASSFLSYEQYF.

This clonotype was counted many times. The chain is built from TRBV12-3 or TRBV12-4 and TRBJ2-1; the match to TRBD2 covers 7 bases. V trimming: 8 bases; J trimming: 1 base; junction bases outside the gene matches: 5. The CDR3 is made up of 14 amino acids. CDR3 coding DNA: TGTGCCAGCTTTACGGGGGGATCCTACAATGAGCAGTTCTTC. Its translation is CASFTGGSYNEQFF.

This clonotype came up many times. The chain employs TRBV20-1 and TRBJ1-2; 8 bases align to TRBD1. Germline-derived CDR1 and CDR2 are DFQATT and SNEGSKA (reference sequence). The CDR3 is 15 residues long. The V and J ends lost 4 bases and 6 bases, in that order; junction bases with no gene match: 13. The CDR3 DNA follows: TGCAGTGCTACTGAGGACAGGGCGGTTGTGAATGGCTACACCTTC. This sequence encodes CSATEDRAVVNGYTF.

This clonotype was observed at least ten times. The rearrangement joins TRBV18 to TRBJ2-7, with 9 bases fitting TRBD1. V lost 4 bases to trimming and J lost 4 bases; unmatched junction nucleotides: 8. Germline CDR1 KGHSH, CDR2 LQKENI. This CDR3 is 15 amino acids long. The CDR3 sequence is CASSLTQGQGYEQYF. In DNA, the CDR3 is TGTGCCAGCTCACTGACACAAGGACAGGGGTACGAGCAGTACTTC.

The chain couples TRBV28 to TRBJ2-7; D not resolved. Trimming removed 4 bases from V and 3 bases from J, with 10 bases in between. The CDR3 extends over 13 amino acids. Per the germline V gene, CDR1 is MDHEN and CDR2 is SYDVKM. The CDR3 protein is CASSSPANYEQYF. CDR3 DNA sequence: TGTGCCAGCAGTTCCCCAGCTAACTACGAGCAGTACTTC.

The chain uses TRBV5-1 and TRBJ2-3; possibly TRBD1 for D (8 bases). Per the germline V gene, CDR1 is SGHRS and CDR2 is YFSETQ. The CDR3 loop spans 15 amino acids. V shed 3 bases and J shed 3 bases, with 14 bases lying between them. This CDR3 is CASSYRGGITDTQYF. The CDR3 DNA reads as TGCGCCAGCAGCTACAGGGGGGGAATAACAGATACGCAGTATTTT.

This clonotype was recorded at least ten times. V and J are TRBV6-1 and TRBJ1-1, with D uncertain. CDR1 and CDR2 from the germline V gene are MNHNS and SASEGT. The CDR3 is made up of 11 amino acids. Trimming pared 9 bases from V and 1 base from J, leaving 6 bases between. The CDR3 protein is CASNRNTEAFF. The DNA of the CDR3 is TGTGCCAGTAACAGGAACACTGAAGCTTTCTTT.

This clonotype showed up many times. The J gene is TRBJ1-3, the V gene TRBV7-2; D gene unclear. This CDR3 contains 12 residues. Germline V gives CDR1 SGHTA, CDR2 FQGNSA. V was cut by 5 bases and J by 5 bases, with 7 bases left in between. CDR3 protein: CASSPPRNTIYF. The DNA for the CDR3 is TGTGCCAGCAGCCCCCCACGAAACACCATATATTTT.

J is TRBJ2-3 and V is TRBV7-8; D tentatively reads TRBD1 or TRBD2 (6 bases each). V was shortened by 0 bases and J by 5 bases, with 18 bases between the two germline ends. The germline V gene encodes CDR1 SGHVS and CDR2 FQNEAQ. The length of the CDR3 is 17 residues. DNA for the CDR3: TGTGCCAGCAGCTTAGCGGGGGGCAGGGGAGTCGAAGATACGCAGTATTTT. Protein: CASSLAGGRGVEDTQYF.